This TCR beta chain was captured by sequencing in a study of T cell repertoires in cytomegalovirus infection. In this sample, this clonotype turned up a few times. Its cognate antigen is unknown. This CDR3 is 16 amino acids long. Trimming pared 0 bases from V and 1 base from J, leaving 11 bases between. In germline, CDR1 is SEHNR, CDR2 FQNEAQ (reference sequence). MiXCR was run by TCRdb on the reads, yielding one entry per CDR3 protein. Of hundreds of thousands of distinct CDR3 sequences in the sample, about 27% are singletons; the top ten hold 15% to 25%. The V call is TRBV7-9, the J call TRBJ2-3; D remains ambiguous. The clonotype originates from a human donor in good health (CMV status not recorded). Some clones in this sample may be carry-over from other donors' samples. The sequencing used cultured PBMCs, collected from culture after CMV antigen stimulation. In DNA form, the CDR3 reads TGTGCCAGCAGCTTAGCATCCGGGCTCGGCACAGATACGCAGTATTTT. Translating it yields CASSLASGLGTDTQYF. The full variable domain, in which reference TRBV7-9 and TRBJ2-3 provide the parts outside the CDR3, is DTGVSQNPRHKITKRGQNVTFRCDPISEHNRLYWYRQTLGQGPEFLTYFQNEAQLEKSRLLSDRFSAERPKGSFSTLEIQRTEQGDSAMYLCASSLASGLGTDTQYFGPGTRLTVL.